The sample holds many counts of the clone carrying this T cell receptor (beta chain). Antigen specificity is unknown. The sample belongs to a study of T cell repertoires in cytomegalovirus infection. Overall study context: CMV infection and matching HLA type were both indicated by public TCR beta signatures.

In TCRdb, the reads were re-called with MiXCR into one record per CDR3 protein. Of roughly 230,000 distinct CDR3 sequences detected, approximately 22% appear once; the ten largest clones hold 18%. Overall study results and limits: It was HLA-C-restricted CMV-specific TCR beta clonotypes that dominated the response ex vivo. Cumulative public TCR beta family frequency identified carriers of CMV plus the relevant HLA.

Sequencing input: CD8+ T cells from PBMCs. This receptor was identified in a human donor in good health (CMV status not recorded). Some clones in this sample may be carry-over from other donors' samples.

The CDR3 coding sequence is TGCGCCAGCAGCCCCCCGGGGACTACGTTCAATGAGCAGTTCTTC. This translates into CASSPPGTTFNEQFF. The chain has TRBV5-1 and TRBJ2-1, with 7 nucleotides matching TRBD2. The V gene's germline CDR1 is SGHRS and CDR2 YFSETQ. V was clipped by 4 bases and J by 6 bases; unmatched bases: 10. This CDR3 comprises 15 residues.